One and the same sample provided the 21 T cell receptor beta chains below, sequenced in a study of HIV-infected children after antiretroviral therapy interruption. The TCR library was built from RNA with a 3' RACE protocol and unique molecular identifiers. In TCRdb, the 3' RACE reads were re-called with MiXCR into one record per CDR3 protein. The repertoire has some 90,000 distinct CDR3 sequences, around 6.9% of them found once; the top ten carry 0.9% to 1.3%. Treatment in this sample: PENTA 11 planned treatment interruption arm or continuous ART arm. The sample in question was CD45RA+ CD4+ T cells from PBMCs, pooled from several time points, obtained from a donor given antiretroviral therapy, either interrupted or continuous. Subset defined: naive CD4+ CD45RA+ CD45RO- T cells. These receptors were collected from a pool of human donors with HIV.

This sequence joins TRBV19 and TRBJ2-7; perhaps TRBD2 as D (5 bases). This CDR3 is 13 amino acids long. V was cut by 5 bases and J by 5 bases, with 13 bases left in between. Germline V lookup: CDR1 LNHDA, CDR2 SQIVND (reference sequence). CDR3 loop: CASSAPRVHEQYF. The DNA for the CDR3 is TGTGCCAGTAGTGCGCCGAGGGTCCACGAGCAGTACTTC.

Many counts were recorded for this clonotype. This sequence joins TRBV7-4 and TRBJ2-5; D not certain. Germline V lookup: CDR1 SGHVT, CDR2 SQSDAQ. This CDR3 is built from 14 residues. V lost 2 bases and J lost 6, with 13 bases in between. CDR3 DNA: TGTGCCAGCAGCTTACCCCGACACAGCCAGACCCAGTACTTC. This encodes CASSLPRHSQTQYF.

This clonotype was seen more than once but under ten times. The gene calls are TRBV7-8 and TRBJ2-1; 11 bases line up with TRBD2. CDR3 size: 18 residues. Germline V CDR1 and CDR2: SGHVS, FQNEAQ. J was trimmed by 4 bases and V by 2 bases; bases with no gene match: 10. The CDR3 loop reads CASSLNRVLAGVYNEQFF. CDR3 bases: TGTGCCAGCAGCTTAAATCGAGTACTAGCGGGAGTGTACAATGAGCAGTTCTTC.

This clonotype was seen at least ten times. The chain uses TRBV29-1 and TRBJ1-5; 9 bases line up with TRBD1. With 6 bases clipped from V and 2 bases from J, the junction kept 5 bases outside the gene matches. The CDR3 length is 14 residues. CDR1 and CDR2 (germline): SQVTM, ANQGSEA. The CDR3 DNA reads TGCAGCGTGGGGACAGGGACGGGCAATCAGCCCCAGCATTTT. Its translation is CSVGTGTGNQPQHF.

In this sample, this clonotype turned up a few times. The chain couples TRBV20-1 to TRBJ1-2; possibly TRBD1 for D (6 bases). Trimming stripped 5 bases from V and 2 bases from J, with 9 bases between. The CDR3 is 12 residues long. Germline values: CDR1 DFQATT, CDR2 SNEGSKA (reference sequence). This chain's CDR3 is CSAYDRNYGYTF. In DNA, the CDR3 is TGCAGTGCTTACGACAGGAACTATGGCTACACCTTC.

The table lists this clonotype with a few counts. The CDR3 here is CASHLSGTGFNGYTF. In nucleotides, the CDR3 is TGTGCCAGTCATTTATCCGGGACAGGGTTCAATGGCTACACCTTC. The V call is TRBV6-6, the J call TRBJ1-2, with TRBD1 matching over 9 bases. The CDR3 has 15 residues. The V gene's germline CDR1 is MNHNY and CDR2 SVGAGI (reference sequence). J was trimmed by 6 bases and V by 9 bases; bases with no gene match: 14.

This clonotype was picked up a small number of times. The CDR3 nucleotides are TGTGCCAGCAGGGCCCCTAACTATGGCTACACCTTC. Its translation is CASRAPNYGYTF. The chain uses TRBV3-1 and TRBJ1-2; D ambiguous. V lost 6 bases, J lost 0 bases, and 5 bases lay in between. The CDR3 consists of 12 residues. The germline gives CDR1 LGHDT, CDR2 YNNKEL (reference sequence). Looking up the rest from reference TRBV3-1 and TRBJ1-2 gives the full variable domain: DTAVSQTPKYLVTQMGNDKSIKCEQNLGHDTMYWYKQDSKKFLKIMFSYNNKELIINETVPNRFSPKSPDKAHLNLHINSLELGDSAVYFCASRAPNYGYTFGSGTRLTVV.

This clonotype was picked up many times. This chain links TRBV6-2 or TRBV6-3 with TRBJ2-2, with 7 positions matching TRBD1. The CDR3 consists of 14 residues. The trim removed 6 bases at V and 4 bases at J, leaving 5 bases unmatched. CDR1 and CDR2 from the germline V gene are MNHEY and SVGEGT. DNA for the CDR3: TGTGCCAGCAGCCGACAGGGATCCACCGGGGAGCTGTTTTTT. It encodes CASSRQGSTGELFF.

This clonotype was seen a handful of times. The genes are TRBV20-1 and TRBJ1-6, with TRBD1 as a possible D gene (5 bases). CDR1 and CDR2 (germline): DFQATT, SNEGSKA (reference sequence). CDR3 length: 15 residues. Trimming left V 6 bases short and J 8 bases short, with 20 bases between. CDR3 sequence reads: CSASRQGVRDSPLHF. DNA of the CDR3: TGCAGTGCGAGTAGGCAGGGTGTGCGAGATTCACCCCTCCACTTT.

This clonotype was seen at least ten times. This CDR3 is CASKLAGGLGETQYF. DNA of the CDR3: TGCGCCAGCAAACTAGCGGGAGGGCTCGGAGAGACCCAGTACTTC. The rearrangement joins TRBV5-1 to TRBJ2-5; 13 nucleotides line up with TRBD2. The CDR3 loop spans 15 amino acids. The J segment lost 4 bases and the V segment lost 6 bases, leaving 6 bases of the junction unmatched. The germline V gene encodes CDR1 SGHRS and CDR2 YFSETQ.

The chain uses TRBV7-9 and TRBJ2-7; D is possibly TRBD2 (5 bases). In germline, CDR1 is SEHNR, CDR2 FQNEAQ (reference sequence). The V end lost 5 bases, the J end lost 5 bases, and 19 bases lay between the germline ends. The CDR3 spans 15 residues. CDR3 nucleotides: TGTGCCAGCAGCCCTAATCGGGGATACGTGGACGAGCAGTACTTC. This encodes CASSPNRGYVDEQYF.

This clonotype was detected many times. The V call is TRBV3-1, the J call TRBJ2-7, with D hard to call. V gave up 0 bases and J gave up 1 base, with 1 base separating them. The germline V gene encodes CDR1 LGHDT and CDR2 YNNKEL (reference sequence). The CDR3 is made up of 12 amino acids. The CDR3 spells CASSQESYEQYF. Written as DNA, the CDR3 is TGTGCCAGCAGCCAAGAATCCTACGAGCAGTACTTC.

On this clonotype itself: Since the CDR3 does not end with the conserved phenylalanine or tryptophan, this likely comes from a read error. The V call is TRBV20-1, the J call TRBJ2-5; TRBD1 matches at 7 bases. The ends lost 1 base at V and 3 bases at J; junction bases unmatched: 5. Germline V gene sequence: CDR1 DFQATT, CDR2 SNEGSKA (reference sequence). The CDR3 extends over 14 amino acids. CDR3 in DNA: TGCAGTGCTAGAGCCGGGACAGATAAAGAGACCCAGTACTCC. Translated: CSARAGTDKETQYS.

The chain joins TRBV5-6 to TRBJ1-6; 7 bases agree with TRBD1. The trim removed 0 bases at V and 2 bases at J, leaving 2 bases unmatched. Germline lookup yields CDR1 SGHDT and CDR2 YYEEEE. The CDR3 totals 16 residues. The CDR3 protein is CASSLVTGTYNSPLHF. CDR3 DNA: TGTGCCAGCAGCTTGGTGACAGGGACCTATAATTCACCCCTCCACTTT.

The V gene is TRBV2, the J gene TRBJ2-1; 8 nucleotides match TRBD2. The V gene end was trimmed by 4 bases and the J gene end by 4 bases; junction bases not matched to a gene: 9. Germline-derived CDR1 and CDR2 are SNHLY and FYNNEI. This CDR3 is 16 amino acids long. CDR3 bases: TGTGCCAGCAGTGCATCTGGACTAGCTGGGTACAATGAGCAGTTCTTC. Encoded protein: CASSASGLAGYNEQFF.

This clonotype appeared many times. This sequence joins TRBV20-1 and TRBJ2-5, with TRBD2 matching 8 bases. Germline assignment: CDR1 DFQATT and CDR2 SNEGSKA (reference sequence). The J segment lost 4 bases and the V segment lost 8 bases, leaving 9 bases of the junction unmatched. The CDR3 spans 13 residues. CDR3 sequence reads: CSTPLGGGETQYF. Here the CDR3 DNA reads TGCAGTACCCCACTCGGGGGGGGAGAGACCCAGTACTTC.

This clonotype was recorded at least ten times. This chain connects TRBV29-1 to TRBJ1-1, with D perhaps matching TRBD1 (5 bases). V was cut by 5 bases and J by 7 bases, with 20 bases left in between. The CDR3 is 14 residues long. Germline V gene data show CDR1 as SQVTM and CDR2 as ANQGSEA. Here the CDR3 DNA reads TGCAGCGTTATGAGGGTCCAGGGAGGGAATGAAGCTTTCTTT. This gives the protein CSVMRVQGGNEAFF.

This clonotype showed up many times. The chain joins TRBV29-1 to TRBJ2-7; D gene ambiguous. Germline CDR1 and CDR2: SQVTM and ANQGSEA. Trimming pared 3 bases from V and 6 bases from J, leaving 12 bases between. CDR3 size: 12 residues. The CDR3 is CSVERPPGEQYF. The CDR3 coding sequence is TGCAGCGTTGAGAGGCCCCCGGGCGAGCAGTACTTC.

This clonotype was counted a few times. The CDR3 region has the DNA TGTGCCAGCCTAAAACCTACAGACGAAGAGACCCAGTACTTC. It encodes CASLKPTDEETQYF. This chain links TRBV2 with TRBJ2-5; D is uncertain. The germline V gene encodes CDR1 SNHLY and CDR2 FYNNEI. V dropped 8 bases and J dropped 3 bases, with 16 bases sitting between them. The CDR3 contains 14 residues. Complete variable domain (other parts from reference TRBV2 and TRBJ2-5): EPEVTQTPSHQVTQMGQEVILRCVPISNHLYFYWYRQILGQKVEFLVSFYNNEISEKSEIFDDQFSVERPDGSNFTLKIRSTKLEDSAMYFCASLKPTDEETQYFGPGTRLLVL.

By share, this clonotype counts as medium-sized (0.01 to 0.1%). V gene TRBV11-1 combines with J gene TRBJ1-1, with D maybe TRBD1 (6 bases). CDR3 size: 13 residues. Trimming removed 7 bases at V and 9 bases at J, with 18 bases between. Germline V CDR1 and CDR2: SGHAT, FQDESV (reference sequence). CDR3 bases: TGTGCCAGCATCCTGGGGACAAGCGGACAAGCTTTCTTT. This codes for CASILGTSGQAFF.

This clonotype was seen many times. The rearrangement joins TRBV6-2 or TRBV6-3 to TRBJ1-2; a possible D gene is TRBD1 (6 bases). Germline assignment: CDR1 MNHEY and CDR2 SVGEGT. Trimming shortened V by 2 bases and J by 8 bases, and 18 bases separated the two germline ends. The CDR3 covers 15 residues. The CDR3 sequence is CASSYTAPGEGGYTF. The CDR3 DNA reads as TGTGCCAGCAGTTACACCGCCCCAGGGGAAGGCGGCTACACCTTC.